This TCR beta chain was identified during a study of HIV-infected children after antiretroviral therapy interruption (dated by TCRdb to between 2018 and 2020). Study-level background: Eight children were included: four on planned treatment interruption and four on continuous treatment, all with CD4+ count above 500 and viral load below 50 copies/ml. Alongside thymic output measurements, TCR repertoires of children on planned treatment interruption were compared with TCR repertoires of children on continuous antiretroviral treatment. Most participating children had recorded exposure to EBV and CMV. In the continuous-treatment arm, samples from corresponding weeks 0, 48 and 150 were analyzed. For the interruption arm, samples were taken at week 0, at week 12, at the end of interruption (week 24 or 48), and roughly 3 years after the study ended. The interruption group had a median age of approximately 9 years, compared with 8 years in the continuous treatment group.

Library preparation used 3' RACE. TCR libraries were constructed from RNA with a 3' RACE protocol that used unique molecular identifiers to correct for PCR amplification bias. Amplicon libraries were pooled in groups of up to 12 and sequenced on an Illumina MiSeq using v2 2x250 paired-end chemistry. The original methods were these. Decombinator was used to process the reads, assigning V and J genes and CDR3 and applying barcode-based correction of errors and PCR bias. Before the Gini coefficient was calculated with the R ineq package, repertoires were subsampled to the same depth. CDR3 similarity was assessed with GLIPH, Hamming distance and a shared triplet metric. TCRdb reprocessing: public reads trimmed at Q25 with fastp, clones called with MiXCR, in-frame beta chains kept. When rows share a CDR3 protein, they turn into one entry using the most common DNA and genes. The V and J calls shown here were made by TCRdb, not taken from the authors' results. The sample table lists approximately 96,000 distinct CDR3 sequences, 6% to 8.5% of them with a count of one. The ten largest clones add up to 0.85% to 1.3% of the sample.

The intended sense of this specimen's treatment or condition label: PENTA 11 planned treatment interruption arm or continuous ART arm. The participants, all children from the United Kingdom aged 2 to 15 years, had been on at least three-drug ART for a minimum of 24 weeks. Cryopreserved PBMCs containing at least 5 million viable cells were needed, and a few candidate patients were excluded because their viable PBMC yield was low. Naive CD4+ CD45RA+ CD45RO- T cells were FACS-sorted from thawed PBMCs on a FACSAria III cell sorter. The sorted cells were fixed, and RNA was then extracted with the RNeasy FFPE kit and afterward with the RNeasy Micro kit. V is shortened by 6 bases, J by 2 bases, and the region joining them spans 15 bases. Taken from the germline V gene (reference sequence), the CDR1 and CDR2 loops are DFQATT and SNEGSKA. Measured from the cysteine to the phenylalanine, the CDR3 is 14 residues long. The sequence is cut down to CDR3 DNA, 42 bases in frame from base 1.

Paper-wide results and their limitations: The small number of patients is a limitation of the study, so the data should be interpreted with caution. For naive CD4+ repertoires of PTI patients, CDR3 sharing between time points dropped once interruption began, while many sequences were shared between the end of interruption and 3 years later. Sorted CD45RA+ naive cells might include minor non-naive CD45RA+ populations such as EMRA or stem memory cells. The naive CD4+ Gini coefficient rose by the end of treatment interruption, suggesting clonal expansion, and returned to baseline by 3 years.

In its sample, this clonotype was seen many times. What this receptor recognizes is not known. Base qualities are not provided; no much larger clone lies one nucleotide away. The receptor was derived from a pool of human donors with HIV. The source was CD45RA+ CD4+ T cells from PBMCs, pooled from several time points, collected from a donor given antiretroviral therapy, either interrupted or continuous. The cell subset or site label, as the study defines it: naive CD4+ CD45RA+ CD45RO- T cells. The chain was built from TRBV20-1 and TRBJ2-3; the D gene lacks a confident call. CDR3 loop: CSATPATHTDTQYF. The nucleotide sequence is TGCAGTGCCACCCCAGCGACCCACACAGATACGCAGTATTTT.